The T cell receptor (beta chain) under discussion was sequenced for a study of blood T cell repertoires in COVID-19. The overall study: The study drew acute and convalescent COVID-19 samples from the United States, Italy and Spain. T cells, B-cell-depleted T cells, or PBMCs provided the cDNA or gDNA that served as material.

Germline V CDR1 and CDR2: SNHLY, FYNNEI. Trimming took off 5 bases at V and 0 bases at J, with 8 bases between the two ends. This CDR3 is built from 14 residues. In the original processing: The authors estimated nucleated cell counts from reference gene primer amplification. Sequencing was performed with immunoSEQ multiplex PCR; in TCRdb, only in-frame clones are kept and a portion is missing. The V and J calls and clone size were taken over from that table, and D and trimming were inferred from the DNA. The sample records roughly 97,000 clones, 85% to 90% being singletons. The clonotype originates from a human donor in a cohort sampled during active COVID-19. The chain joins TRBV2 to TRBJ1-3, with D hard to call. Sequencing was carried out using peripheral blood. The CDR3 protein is CASSSESSGNTIYF. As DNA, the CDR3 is TGTGCCAGCAGTTCTGAGAGCTCTGGAAACACCATATATTTT. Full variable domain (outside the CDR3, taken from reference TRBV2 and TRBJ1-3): EPEVTQTPSHQVTQMGQEVILRCVPISNHLYFYWYRQILGQKVEFLVSFYNNEISEKSEIFDDQFSVERPDGSNFTLKIRSTKLEDSAMYFCASSSESSGNTIYFGEGSWLTVV.